What follows are 18 T cell receptor beta chains derived from one specimen sequenced in a study of blood T cell repertoires in COVID-19. Sequencing was performed with immunoSEQ multiplex PCR; in TCRdb, only in-frame clones are kept and a portion is missing. The sample lists 16,000 or so clones, about 88% occurring once. Sequencing was done on a sample of peripheral blood. The receptor source for this set is a man older than 75 with acute or convalescent COVID-19.

CDR3 amino acids: CAWIMGAISGANVLTF. The CDR3 DNA follows: TGTGCCTGGATTATGGGGGCAATATCTGGGGCCAACGTCCTGACTTTC. The J gene is TRBJ2-6, the V gene TRBV30; weak D call: TRBD1 (6 bases). V lost 4 bases, J lost 1 base, and 14 bases lay in between. In germline, CDR1 is GTSNPN, CDR2 SVGIG (reference sequence). This CDR3 is built from 16 residues.

The rearrangement uses TRBV7-3 and TRBJ2-7; TRBD1 might be the D (6 bases). CDR1 is SGHTA, CDR2 FQGTGA, per germline. V was trimmed by 2 bases and J by 6 bases, leaving 11 bases between them. This CDR3 spans 13 amino acids. In DNA, the CDR3 is TGTGCCAGCAGCTTAGGGACAACGGGCGAGCAGTACTTC. Its protein is CASSLGTTGEQYF.

V and J are TRBV3-1 (or the pseudogene TRBV3-2) and TRBJ2-3; a weak D match, TRBD1 (6 bases). Trimming shortened V by 5 bases and J by 5 bases, and 14 bases separated the two germline ends. This CDR3 has 14 amino acids. The germline gives CDR1 LGHDT, CDR2 YNNKEL (reference sequence). The CDR3 sequence: CASSSGVLRDTQYF. DNA for the CDR3: TGTGCCAGCAGCTCAGGGGTTCTAAGAGATACGCAGTATTTT.

The chain links TRBV14 to TRBJ2-5; D perhaps matches TRBD2 (6 bases). Germline CDR1 is SGHDN and CDR2 is FVKESK. Trimming left V 1 base short and J 5 bases short, with 14 bases between. This CDR3 region has 15 residues. CDR3 coding DNA: TGTGCCAGCAGCCAAGGGGCTAGCGTGGGGGAGACCCAGTACTTC. Translated, it gives CASSQGASVGETQYF.

The gene calls are TRBV18 and TRBJ1-1; the match to TRBD1 covers 8 bases. CDR1 KGHSH and CDR2 LQKENI come from the germline V gene. The CDR3 sequence is 18 residues long. The trim removed 3 bases at V and 0 bases at J, leaving 12 bases unmatched. The CDR3 protein is CASSPPDRGLRMNTEAFF. The DNA of the CDR3 is TGTGCCAGCTCACCCCCCGACAGGGGTCTGCGAATGAACACTGAAGCTTTCTTT.

V gene TRBV3-1 (or the pseudogene TRBV3-2) combines with J gene TRBJ1-2, with D possibly matching TRBD1 (6 bases). Germline lookup yields CDR1 LGHDT and CDR2 YNNKEL (reference sequence). Trimming left V 4 bases short and J 8 bases short, with 11 bases between. There are 12 residues in the CDR3. The CDR3 DNA sequence: TGTGCCAGCAGCCTTGACAGGAGCGGCTACACCTTC. It is translated as CASSLDRSGYTF.

The J gene is TRBJ2-2, the V gene TRBV5-1; TRBD1 matches at 8 bases. With 3 bases clipped from V and 1 base from J, the junction kept 5 bases outside the gene matches. Germline CDR1 reads SGHRS; CDR2 reads YFSETQ. This CDR3 region has 16 residues. The DNA of the CDR3 is TGCGCCAGCAGCTCCTCCGACAGGGGGAACACCGGGGAGCTGTTTTTT. This sequence encodes CASSSSDRGNTGELFF.

This chain connects TRBV15 to TRBJ2-1; the match to TRBD2 covers 7 bases. This CDR3 has 14 residues. Germline CDR1 reads LNHNV; CDR2 reads YYDKDF (reference sequence). V shed 7 bases, J shed 4 bases, and the junction held 7 bases outside the gene matches. CDR3 DNA: TGTGCCACCACTTCGGGGAGGGCGTACAATGAGCAGTTCTTC. Protein sequence: CATTSGRAYNEQFF.

The chain joins TRBV7-9 to TRBJ2-1; 14 bases align to TRBD2. The CDR3 covers 16 residues. Germline CDR1 and CDR2: SEHNR and FQNEAQ (reference sequence). J lost 7 bases, V lost 5 bases, and 7 bases had no gene match. CDR3 region: CASSPSGTSGRNEQFF. The CDR3, as DNA: TGTGCCAGCAGCCCTTCCGGGACTAGCGGGAGAAATGAGCAGTTCTTC. Supplemented by reference TRBV7-9 and TRBJ2-1, the full variable domain reads DTGVSQNPRHKITKRGQNVTFRCDPISEHNRLYWYRQTLGQGPEFLTYFQNEAQLEKSRLLSDRFSAERPKGSFSTLEIQRTEQGDSAMYLCASSPSGTSGRNEQFFGPGTRLTVL.

The genes are TRBV11-3 and TRBJ2-1, with 12 positions matching TRBD2. The CDR3 runs 17 residues. The germline CDR1 and CDR2 sequences are SGHNT and YENEEA. Losses at the gene ends were 0 bases for V and 7 bases for J; bases not matched to a gene: 7. Here the CDR3 DNA reads TGTGCCAGCAGCTTAGATTCTTCTAGCGGGGGGGAGAATGAGCAGTTCTTC. Translated: CASSLDSSSGGENEQFF.

In its sample, this clone was seen once. The chain uses TRBV29-1 and TRBJ1-2; 7 bases agree with TRBD1. This CDR3 has 14 amino acids. V shed 5 bases and J 1 base; nucleotides not matched to a gene: 7. CDR1 and CDR2 (germline): SQVTM, ANQGSEA. The CDR3 loop is CSVPWTGDNYGYTF. The CDR3 DNA reads TGCAGCGTTCCGTGGACAGGAGATAACTATGGCTACACCTTC.

The chain uses TRBV19 and TRBJ1-5, with TRBD1 identical over 8 bases. Germline-derived CDR1 and CDR2 are LNHDA and SQIVND (reference sequence). Losses at the gene ends were 3 bases for V and 1 base for J; bases not matched to a gene: 5. This CDR3 spans 16 amino acids. Here the CDR3 reads CASSIGTGGSNQPQHF. CDR3 coding DNA: TGTGCCAGTAGTATTGGGACAGGCGGAAGCAATCAGCCCCAGCATTTT.

The chain carries TRBV28 and TRBJ2-4; D gene uncertain. CDR3 size: 12 residues. The germline CDR1 and CDR2 sequences are MDHEN and SYDVKM. Trimming took off 2 bases at V and 7 bases at J, with 6 bases between the two ends. CDR3 DNA: TGTGCCAGCAGTTTAAGCCGGAACATTCAGTACTTC. It is translated as CASSLSRNIQYF.

The chain uses TRBV5-4 and TRBJ2-1, with 9 bases fitting TRBD2. Germline V CDR1 and CDR2: SGHNT, YYREEE (reference sequence). V lost 1 base, J lost 1 base, and 0 bases stayed unmatched. The CDR3 contains 15 residues. The CDR3 region has the DNA TGTGCCAGCAGCTTGAGCGGGGGGTCCTACAATGAGCAGTTCTTC. Amino acids: CASSLSGGSYNEQFF.

The rearrangement uses TRBV5-1 and TRBJ2-3, with D maybe TRBD2 (7 bases). This CDR3 has 16 residues. The germline gives CDR1 SGHRS, CDR2 YFSETQ. Trimming pared 0 bases from V and 2 bases from J, leaving 13 bases between. The CDR3 here is CASSLDGGRNTDTQYF. As DNA, the CDR3 is TGCGCCAGCAGCTTGGACGGGGGGCGCAACACAGATACGCAGTATTTT.

In its sample, this clone was seen once. The V and J genes are TRBV6-1 and TRBJ2-5; D is unclear. Trimming shortened V by 3 bases and J by 7 bases, and 9 bases separated the two germline ends. This CDR3 contains 12 residues. Germline V gives CDR1 MNHNS, CDR2 SASEGT. The CDR3 nucleotides read TGTGCCAGCAGTGATCCCTATAGGACCCAGTACTTC. It yields the protein CASSDPYRTQYF.

This sequence joins TRBV5-1 and TRBJ2-5, with TRBD1 matching 7 bases. Trimming cost V 2 bases and J 4 bases; bases outside gene matches: 2. This CDR3 has 13 amino acids. Germline assignment: CDR1 SGHRS and CDR2 YFSETQ. The CDR3 coding sequence is TGCGCCAGCAGCTTAACAGGGGTAGAGACCCAGTACTTC. Protein product: CASSLTGVETQYF.

J is TRBJ1-2 and V is TRBV12-5, with D possibly TRBD1 on 6 matching bases. The V gene lost 2 bases and the J gene lost 7 bases, with 20 bases spanning the gap. The CDR3 is made up of 16 amino acids. Per the germline V gene, CDR1 is LGHNT and CDR2 is FRNRAP. Here the CDR3 DNA reads TGTGCTAGTGGTTTGACACTCGGGACACTCCTCGGTGGCTACACCTTC. Its protein product is CASGLTLGTLLGGYTF.